Listed below are T cell receptor beta chains from one sample, sequenced in a study of shared clonotypes between healthy human individuals. The table came from immunoSEQ multiplex PCR; TCRdb's copy has only in-frame clones and leaves some out. The repertoire consists of millions of clones, with about 95% occurring once and the leading ten covering about 1.1%. The sequenced sample consisted of naive CD8+ T cells sorted from blood. These receptors came from a man younger than 35 in good health. Both conserved end residues are part of each CDR3. D genes are given only for firm matches.

V gene,J gene,D gene,CDR3 protein
TRBV4-1,TRBJ2-5,.,CASSQGEDLTQYF
TRBV7-9,TRBJ2-1,TRBD1,CASSLAGTGDLYNEQFF
TRBV11-2,TRBJ2-5,TRBD2,CASSLTSGGTQYF
TRBV19,TRBJ2-1,TRBD2,CASSIDSGRAYEQFF
TRBV7-9,TRBJ2-3,TRBD1,CASSLAGTGNTDTQYF
TRBV29-1,TRBJ2-7,TRBD2,CSVGGRLAGDRSLSYEQYF
TRBV7-9,TRBJ2-7,TRBD2,CASSLAPLGGGYEQYF
TRBV5-1,TRBJ2-7,TRBD2,CASSLGLAGPSYEQYF
TRBV13,TRBJ2-5,TRBD2,CASSLGTTIQETQYF
TRBV9,TRBJ1-4,.,CASSVVMDRTNEKLFF
TRBV19,TRBJ2-1,.,CASSPDSYNEQFF
TRBV29-1,TRBJ2-7,TRBD1,CSVEREGQGSYEQYF
TRBV28,TRBJ2-1,TRBD1,CASSSGQGAVNEQFF
TRBV30,TRBJ2-7,.,CAWSDPQTTTYEQYF
TRBV27,TRBJ1-1,.,CASSLRAVTEAFF
TRBV29-1,TRBJ2-7,TRBD1,CSVVGQDSYEQYF
TRBV6-5,TRBJ2-7,.,CASSLQQGTYEQYF
TRBV10-3,TRBJ1-4,.,CAISEPENEKLFF
TRBV5-4,TRBJ2-7,TRBD1,CASSLGQGRTYEQYF
TRBV27,TRBJ2-5,TRBD2,CASSFGGGVETQYF
TRBV7-6,TRBJ1-1,.,CASSLEGGAHPTEAFF
TRBV6-6,TRBJ2-1,TRBD1,CASSWLRDSSYNEQFF
TRBV12-5,TRBJ1-1,.,CASGLGDYTEAFF
TRBV7-8,TRBJ2-3,.,CASTLLGLGEITDTQYF
TRBV21-1,TRBJ1-1,.,CASSGQGNTEAFF
TRBV7-9,TRBJ2-1,TRBD1,CASSSGQGRDEQFF
TRBV27,TRBJ1-1,.,CASRRGGTEAFF
TRBV7-9,TRBJ2-1,.,CASSSTPSSYNEQFF
TRBV27,TRBJ1-2,TRBD1,CASSTRTTGGRNYGYTF
TRBV25-1,TRBJ2-2,.,CASSEGLRVGELFF
TRBV18,TRBJ2-7,.,CASSPQNKVGEQYF
TRBV14,TRBJ2-1,TRBD2,CASSWGLAYEQFF
TRBV11-2,TRBJ2-1,.,CASSLGSPTEQFF
TRBV6-1,TRBJ2-2,.,CASSDPGRTGELFF
TRBV4-1,TRBJ1-1,.,CASSPGQGAVEAFF